This T cell receptor (beta chain) was recovered during a study of blood T cell repertoires in COVID-19. Study as a whole: The study drew acute and convalescent COVID-19 samples from the United States, Italy and Spain. PBMCs, B-cell-depleted T cells, or T cells were the source of the cDNA or gDNA that made up the material.

Followed over time, Seattle patients had been enrolled while infection was active. Study processing details: Quantification of nucleated cells was approximated via reference gene primer amplification. Only in-frame clones appear in the TCRdb table, and some are missing; sequencing was by immunoSEQ multiplex PCR. V and J calls and clone size are copied from that table; D and trimming were computed from the DNA. The repertoire consists of around 140,000 clones, with 84% occurring once and the leading ten covering 8.9%. The CDR3 contains 16 residues. CDR1 is WSHSY and CDR2 is SAAADI in the germline V gene. V was pared by 0 bases and J by 9 bases, with 9 bases of the junction left unmatched.

The source of this sequence is a man younger than 45 with COVID-19, enrolled during active disease. The sample comprised peripheral blood. The chain recombines TRBV10-2 with TRBJ2-2; 8 positions match TRBD1. The CDR3 nucleotides are TGCGCCAGCAGTGAGTCTCTAGGACAGGGTATTTGGGAGCTGTTTTTT. Amino acids: CASSESLGQGIWELFF.